This T cell receptor (beta chain) comes out of a study of early T cells in non-severe SARS-CoV-2 infection. MiXCR, run by TCRdb on the 5' RACE reads, gives a single entry per CDR3 protein. The sample lists some 52,000 distinct CDR3 sequences; over 7% were seen once. This CDR3 spans 16 amino acids. Germline V gene data show CDR1 as DFQATT and CDR2 as SNEGSKA (reference sequence). The J segment lost 6 bases and the V segment lost 1 base, leaving 11 bases of the junction unmatched. This chain links TRBV20-1 with TRBJ2-1, with 8 bases aligning to TRBD2. The sample consisted of whole blood. The receptor comes from an adult who was a healthcare worker with PCR-confirmed SARS-CoV-2 infection or an uninfected control (not recorded which). In nucleotides, the CDR3 is TGCAGTGCTAGAGGAATTTTCGGGAGGGCCGGCAATGAGCAGTTCTTC. Its translation is CSARGIFGRAGNEQFF.